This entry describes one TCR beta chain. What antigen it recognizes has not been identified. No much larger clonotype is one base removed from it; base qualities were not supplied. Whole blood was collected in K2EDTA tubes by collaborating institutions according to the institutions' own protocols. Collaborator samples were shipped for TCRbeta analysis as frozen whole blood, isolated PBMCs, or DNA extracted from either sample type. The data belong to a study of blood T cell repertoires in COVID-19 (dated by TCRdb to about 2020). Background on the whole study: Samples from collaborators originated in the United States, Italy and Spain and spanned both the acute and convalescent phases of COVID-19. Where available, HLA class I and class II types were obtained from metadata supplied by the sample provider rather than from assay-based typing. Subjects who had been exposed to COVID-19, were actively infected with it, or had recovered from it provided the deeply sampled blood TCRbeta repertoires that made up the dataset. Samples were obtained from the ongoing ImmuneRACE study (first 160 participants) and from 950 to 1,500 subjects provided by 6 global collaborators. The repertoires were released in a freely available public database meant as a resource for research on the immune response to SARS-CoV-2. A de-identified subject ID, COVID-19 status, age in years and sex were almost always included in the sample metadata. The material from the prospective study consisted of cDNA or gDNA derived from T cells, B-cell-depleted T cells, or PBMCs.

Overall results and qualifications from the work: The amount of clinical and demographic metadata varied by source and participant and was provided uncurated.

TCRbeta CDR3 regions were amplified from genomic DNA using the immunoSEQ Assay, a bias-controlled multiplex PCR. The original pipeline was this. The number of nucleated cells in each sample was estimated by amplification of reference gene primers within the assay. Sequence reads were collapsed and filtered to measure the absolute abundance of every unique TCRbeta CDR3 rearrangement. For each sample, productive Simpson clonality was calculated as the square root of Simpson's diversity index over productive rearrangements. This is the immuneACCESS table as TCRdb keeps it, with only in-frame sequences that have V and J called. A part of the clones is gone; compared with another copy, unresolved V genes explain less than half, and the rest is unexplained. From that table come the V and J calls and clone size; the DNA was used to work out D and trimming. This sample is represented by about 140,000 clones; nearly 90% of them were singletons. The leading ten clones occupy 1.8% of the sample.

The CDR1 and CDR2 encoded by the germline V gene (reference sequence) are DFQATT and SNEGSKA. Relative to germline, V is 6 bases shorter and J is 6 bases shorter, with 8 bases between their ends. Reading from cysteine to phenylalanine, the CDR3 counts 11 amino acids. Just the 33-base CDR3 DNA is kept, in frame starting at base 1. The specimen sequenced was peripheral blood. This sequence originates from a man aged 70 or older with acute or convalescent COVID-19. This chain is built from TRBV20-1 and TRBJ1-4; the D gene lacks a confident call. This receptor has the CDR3 CSALLYEKLFF. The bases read TGCAGTGCCCTACTCTATGAAAAACTGTTTTTT.